The 11 T cell receptor beta chains given below trace back to one sample, sequenced in a study of PD-1 blockade in classical Hodgkin lymphoma. Only in-frame clones appear in the TCRdb table, and some are missing; sequencing was by immunoSEQ multiplex PCR. Among 15,000 to 20,000 clones listed, roughly 77% were seen once. Every patient was affected by relapse after autologous stem cell transplantation, while exposure to brentuximab vedotin was not uniform. The material sequenced was peripheral blood mononuclear cells (PBMCs), taken before the second cycle of nivolumab. Receptors were obtained from a human donor with classical Hodgkin lymphoma.

The chain joins TRBV6-4 to TRBJ2-3, with 8 bases matching TRBD2. The CDR3 runs to 16 residues. Germline loops: CDR1 MRHNA, CDR2 SNTAGT. The J segment lost 1 base and the V segment lost 0 bases, leaving 3 bases of the junction unmatched. Here the CDR3 reads CASSDSAGARTDTQYF. The CDR3 DNA is TGTGCCAGCAGTGACTCAGCGGGAGCTCGCACAGATACGCAGTATTTT.

J is TRBJ1-5 and V is TRBV5-6; TRBD1 is a possible D gene (5 bases). CDR1 and CDR2 from the germline V gene are SGHDT and YYEEEE. CDR3 length: 16 amino acids. V was clipped by 3 bases and J by 5 bases, with 18 bases between them. The CDR3 is CASSYGRGARDQPQHF. The CDR3 bases are TGTGCCAGCAGCTACGGACGTGGGGCGAGGGATCAGCCCCAGCATTTT.

A remark on this clone: An end of the junction does not agree with germline; a read error may underlie this. The rearrangement links TRBV7-2 to TRBJ2-3; tentative D call: TRBD2 (5 bases). CDR3 length equals 14 residues. From germline, CDR1 is SGHTA and CDR2 FQGNSA. CDR3 bases: TGTGCCAGCAGCCCCGACTATCACACAGATGCGCAGTATTTT. Its protein is CASSPDYHTDAQYF.

The J gene is TRBJ2-3, the V gene TRBV6-1, with TRBD1 identical over 11 bases. In germline, CDR1 is MNHNS, CDR2 SASEGT. The length of the CDR3 is 16 residues. Trimming took 4 bases from V and 4 from J; bases not matched to a gene: 7. In nucleotides, the CDR3 is TGTGCCAGCAGTGTCGGCGGGGGACAGGGGGCAGATACGCAGTATTTT. Protein product: CASSVGGGQGADTQYF.

Sample share makes this clone medium-sized. The chain joins TRBV28 to TRBJ2-7; no clear D. Germline V lookup: CDR1 MDHEN, CDR2 SYDVKM. V was pared by 6 bases and J by 1 base, with 10 bases between. The CDR3 length is 13 residues. CDR3 protein: CASRGWSSYEQYF. DNA of the CDR3: TGTGCCAGCAGGGGGTGGTCGTCCTACGAGCAGTACTTC.

This clone was picked up one time. The chain uses TRBV7-9 and TRBJ2-4, with D uncertain. Per germline, CDR1 SEHNR and CDR2 FQNEAQ (reference sequence). This CDR3 is built from 15 residues. The V end was cut by 4 bases, the J end by 0 bases, with 10 bases between. The CDR3 nucleotides read TGTGCCAGCAGCTCGGCTACCCCAGCCAAAAACATTCAGTACTTC. It specifies CASSSATPAKNIQYF.

The chain links TRBV28 to TRBJ2-2; TRBD1 aligns across 9 bases. V was clipped by 5 bases and J by 7 bases; unmatched bases: 11. CDR1 MDHEN and CDR2 SYDVKM come from the germline V gene. This CDR3 comprises 16 residues. Here the CDR3 reads CASSGQKQGADGELFF. The CDR3 DNA follows: TGTGCCAGCAGTGGACAGAAACAGGGGGCCGACGGGGAGCTGTTTTTT.

This clone was seen a single time. The gene calls are TRBV27 and TRBJ2-5, with D perhaps given as TRBD1 or TRBD2 (5 bases each). The tail of the sequence fits TRBJ2-7 better, so the J call may be wrong. In germline, CDR1 is MNHEY, CDR2 SMNVEV (reference sequence). The CDR3 has 17 residues. The CDR3 nucleotides read TGTGCCAGCAGTTTACAGGGATGGGGGACCAGCTCCTACGAGCAGTACTTC. Translating gives CASSLQGWGTSSYEQYF.

The chain links TRBV30 to TRBJ1-1; 10 bases fit TRBD1. The CDR3 is 14 amino acids. Trimming at V came to 5 bases and at J to 4 bases, leaving 7 bases not matched to a gene. Germline CDR1 is GTSNPN and CDR2 is SVGIG (reference sequence). The CDR3 sequence is CAWGPGQGITEAFF. The CDR3 nucleotides read TGTGCCTGGGGACCGGGACAGGGGATCACTGAAGCTTTCTTT. The full variable domain, in which reference TRBV30 and TRBJ1-1 provide the parts outside the CDR3, is SQTIHQWPATLVQPVGSPLSLECTVEGTSNPNLYWYRQAAGRGLQLLFYSVGIGQISSEVPQNLSASRPQDRQFILSSKKLLLSDSGFYLCAWGPGQGITEAFFGQGTRLTVV.

V and J are TRBV4-2 and TRBJ2-1; 11 nucleotides line up with TRBD1. The V gene's germline CDR1 is LGHNA and CDR2 YNFKEQ. The CDR3 loop spans 16 amino acids. The V and J ends lost 0 bases and 7 bases, in that order; junction bases with no gene match: 5. The CDR3 reads CASSQDWDRGWNEQFF. CDR3 in DNA: TGTGCCAGCAGCCAAGACTGGGACAGGGGGTGGAATGAGCAGTTCTTC.

The gene calls are TRBV27 and TRBJ2-7; 12 bases align to TRBD2. V was pared by 2 bases and J by 2 bases, with 7 bases of the junction left unmatched. Germline CDR1 MNHEY, CDR2 SMNVEV (reference sequence). The CDR3 sequence is 17 residues long. CDR3 DNA sequence: TGTGCCAGCAGTTTAGGTTTGACTAGCGGGAGTCCCTACGAGCAGTACTTC. Translating gives CASSLGLTSGSPYEQYF.